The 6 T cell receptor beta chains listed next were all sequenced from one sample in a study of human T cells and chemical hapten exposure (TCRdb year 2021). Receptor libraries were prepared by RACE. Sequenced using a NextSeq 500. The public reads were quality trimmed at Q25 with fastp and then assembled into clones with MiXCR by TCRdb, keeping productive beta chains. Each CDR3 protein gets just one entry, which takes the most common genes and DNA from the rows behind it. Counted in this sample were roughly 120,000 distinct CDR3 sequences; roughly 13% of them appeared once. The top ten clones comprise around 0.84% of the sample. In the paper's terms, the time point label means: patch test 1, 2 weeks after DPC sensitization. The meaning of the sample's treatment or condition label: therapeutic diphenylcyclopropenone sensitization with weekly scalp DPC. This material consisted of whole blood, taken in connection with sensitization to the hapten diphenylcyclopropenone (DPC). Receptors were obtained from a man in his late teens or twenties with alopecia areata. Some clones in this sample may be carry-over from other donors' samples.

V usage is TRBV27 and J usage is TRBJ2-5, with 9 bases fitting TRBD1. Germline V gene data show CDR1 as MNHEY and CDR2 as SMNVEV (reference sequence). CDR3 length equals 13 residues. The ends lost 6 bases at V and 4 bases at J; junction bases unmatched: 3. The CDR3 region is CASRGQGGETQYF. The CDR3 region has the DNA TGTGCCAGCAGGGGACAGGGAGGAGAGACCCAGTACTTC.

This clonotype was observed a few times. This CDR3 reads CASSSTGLAGYNEQFF. CDR3 DNA: TGTGCCAGCAGTTCTACGGGACTAGCGGGGTACAATGAGCAGTTCTTC. The gene calls are TRBV9 and TRBJ2-1; 13 positions match TRBD2. The CDR3 runs to 16 residues. Trimming removed 5 bases from V and 4 bases from J; junction bases left unmatched: 6. CDR1 SGDLS and CDR2 YYNGEE come from the germline V gene.

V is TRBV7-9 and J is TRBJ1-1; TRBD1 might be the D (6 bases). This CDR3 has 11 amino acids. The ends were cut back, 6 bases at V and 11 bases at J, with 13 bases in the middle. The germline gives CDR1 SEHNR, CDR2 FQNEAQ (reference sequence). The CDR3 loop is CASSNRDGAFF. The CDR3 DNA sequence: TGTGCCAGCAGTAACAGGGATGGGGCTTTCTTT.

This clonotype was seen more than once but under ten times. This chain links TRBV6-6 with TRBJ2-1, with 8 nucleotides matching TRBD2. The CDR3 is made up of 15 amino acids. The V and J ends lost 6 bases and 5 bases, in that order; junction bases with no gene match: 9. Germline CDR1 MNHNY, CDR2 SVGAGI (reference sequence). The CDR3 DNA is TGTGCCAGCAGGGAACTAGCGGTTCTTAACAATGAGCAGTTCTTC. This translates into CASRELAVLNNEQFF.

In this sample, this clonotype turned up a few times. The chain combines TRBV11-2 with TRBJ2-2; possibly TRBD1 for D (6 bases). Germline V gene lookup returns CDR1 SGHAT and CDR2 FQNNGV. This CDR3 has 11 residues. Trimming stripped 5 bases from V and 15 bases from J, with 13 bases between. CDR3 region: CASSPTKGVFF. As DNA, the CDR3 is TGTGCCAGCAGCCCCACCAAGGGGGTGTTTTTT.

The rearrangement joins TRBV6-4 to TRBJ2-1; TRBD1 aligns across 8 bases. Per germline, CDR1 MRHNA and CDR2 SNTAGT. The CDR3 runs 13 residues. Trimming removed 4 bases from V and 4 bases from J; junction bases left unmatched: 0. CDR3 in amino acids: CASSGTGYNEQFF. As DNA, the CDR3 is TGTGCCAGCAGTGGGACAGGGTACAATGAGCAGTTCTTC.